A selection of T cell receptor beta chains follows, all from one sample in a study of PD-L1 blockade in urothelial cancer. TCRdb's table, derived via immunoSEQ multiplex PCR, lists solely in-frame clones and lacks some. The data show 86,000 or so clones, with about 83% seen just once and approximately 15% held by the top ten. Sample: PBMCs, taken around atezolizumab (anti-PD-L1) treatment. The receptors were gathered from a man in his fifties or sixties with urothelial cancer. The CDR3 runs from the conserved cysteine through the conserved F or W. D genes are given only for firm matches.

V: TRBV28; D: TRBD1; CDR3: CASSYLGDSSYTF
V: TRBV7-2; D: .; CDR3: CASSLGPEANYGYTF
V: TRBV25-1; D: .; CDR3: CASRTPRTGELFF
V: TRBV10-1; D: TRBD2; CDR3: CASSEIAGGFYEQYF
V: TRBV19; D: .; CDR3: CASSPGPYEQYF
V: TRBV2; D: .; CDR3: CASSVENKNGYTF
V: TRBV2; D: TRBD1; CDR3: CASSTRTGGGRSTNEKLFF
V: TRBV5-1; D: TRBD2; CDR3: CASSSVAGGNTGELFF
V: TRBV7-9; D: .; CDR3: CASSPSGETYEQYF
V: TRBV30; D: .; CDR3: CAWSVRDEQFF
V: TRBV5-1; D: .; CDR3: CASSPGLFSSTDTQYF
V: TRBV7-9; D: TRBD2; CDR3: CASVRITLAAQETQYF
V: TRBV15; D: .; CDR3: CATSREGGIYEQYF
V: TRBV27; D: .; CDR3: CASSLGPFSSYEQYF
V: TRBV5-1; D: .; CDR3: CASTQGRGETQYF
V: TRBV7-2; D: TRBD2; CDR3: CASSLPSGRAGTDTQYF
V: TRBV10-3; D: .; CDR3: CAISESHSTGELFF
V: TRBV7-9; D: .; CDR3: CASNLLGDEQYF
V: TRBV5-1; D: .; CDR3: CASSLNRDIEAFF
V: TRBV5-1; D: TRBD2; CDR3: CASSLGVGGGVAYEQYF
V: TRBV11-2; D: TRBD1; CDR3: CASSFLRDRVYGNTIYF
V: TRBV6-1; D: TRBD2; CDR3: CASSDAFPGAGERNEQFF
V: TRBV25-1; D: TRBD1; CDR3: CASSESDRFRNEQFF
V: TRBV5-1; D: TRBD2; CDR3: CASRDLTSGSVGELFF
V: TRBV7-2; D: .; CDR3: CASSLGLFIGLGYGYTF
V: TRBV10-3; D: .; CDR3: CAISESSLDTEAFF
V: TRBV4-2; D: .; CDR3: CASSQETAGANVLTF
V: TRBV6-4; D: TRBD1; CDR3: CASSDAGTGLFF
V: TRBV5-1; D: TRBD2; CDR3: CASSFQAGEGETQYF
V: TRBV6-5; D: .; CDR3: CASSYSAGSNYGYTF
V: TRBV2; D: TRBD1; CDR3: CASGGQGLQETQYF
V: TRBV30; D: .; CDR3: CAGGRGWALHF
V: TRBV2; D: TRBD1; CDR3: CASSGGQGAVVEQFF
V: TRBV5-1; D: .; CDR3: CASSSEGLAQYSGANVLTF
V: TRBV7-9; D: .; CDR3: CASTPAGTDRGDTQYF
V: TRBV2; D: TRBD2; CDR3: CASSLNGRSLETQYF
V: TRBV10-3; D: .; CDR3: CAISQRDGDTEAFF
V: TRBV30; D: .; CDR3: CAWNFPTGDLPRGTIYF
V: TRBV6-1; D: TRBD1; CDR3: CASSGDRVKAFF
V: TRBV2; D: TRBD2; CDR3: CASSDSLAGVDTQYF
V: TRBV13; D: .; CDR3: CASSPGSGPGSVEQYF
V: TRBV6-1; D: .; CDR3: CASSVGHLVGNTEAFF
V: TRBV6-4; D: TRBD2; CDR3: CASSDSWGTSAYNEQFF
V: TRBV7-8; D: TRBD1; CDR3: CASSPGAGTGHSGNTIYF
V: TRBV7-3; D: .; CDR3: CASSLYGGSTDTQYF
V: TRBV5-1; D: TRBD2; CDR3: CASSYSSGDYNEQFF
V: TRBV7-2; D: TRBD2; CDR3: CASSLGLAGAGEQFF
V: TRBV28; D: .; CDR3: CASSLPLRAHYGYTF
V: TRBV30; D: .; CDR3: CAWSVESPQPQHF
V: TRBV11-3; D: .; CDR3: CASSADRSGNTIYF
V: TRBV7-6; D: .; CDR3: CASSLGGPEKLFF
V: TRBV28; D: .; CDR3: CASSRADRYTEAFF
V: TRBV7-6; D: TRBD2; CDR3: CASSPLGSGGANINEQFF
V: TRBV29-1; D: TRBD1; CDR3: CSVRTGGNYGYTF
V: TRBV27; D: .; CDR3: CASSSYGQHTGELFF
V: TRBV2; D: TRBD2; CDR3: CASRDPTSGGKTDTQYF
V: TRBV2; D: .; CDR3: CASSTQTGREQYF
V: TRBV7-2; D: .; CDR3: CASSFIWTSTDTQYF
V: TRBV7-2; D: TRBD1; CDR3: CASSVSQGLTYEQYF
V: TRBV5-1; D: TRBD1; CDR3: CASSLWTGSTEQYF